This T cell receptor (beta chain) came from a study of shared clonotypes between healthy human individuals. On the study more broadly: Participating donors consisted of a couple of women and a few men aged 18 to 49.

Adult Caucasians living in Nashville, Tennessee made up all of the donors. Genomic DNA of unsorted samples came from 90 million to 95 million PBMCs. Germline loops: CDR1 MDHEN, CDR2 SYDVKM. V lost 7 bases to trimming and J lost 0 bases, with 12 bases between them. The CDR3 extends over 15 amino acids. Amplification in unsorted PBMC replicate PCRs started from approximately 300 ng DNA, which equals about 30,000 T cell genomes. Only in-frame clones appear in the TCRdb table, and some are missing; sequencing was by immunoSEQ multiplex PCR. Of about 480,000 clones in the sample, 79% were seen once. Sequences were obtained from PBMCs. The TCR sequence derives from a woman aged 35 to 49 in good health. Some clones in this sample may be carry-over from other donors' samples. V gene TRBV28 combines with J gene TRBJ2-2, with D tentatively TRBD1 (6 bases). CDR3 amino acids: CASNLQGTNTGELFF. Written as DNA, the CDR3 is TGTGCCAGCAACCTACAGGGAACGAACACCGGGGAGCTGTTTTTT.